Described below is a single TCR beta chain sequence and its context. The record originates from a study of PD-L1 blockade in urothelial cancer. Overall study: From about 2014, patients received atezolizumab, given as 1,200 mg intravenously every 3 weeks. In the patient group, about 85% of the roughly 29 were males with bladder-origin urothelial cancer. Patients arrived having already received 0 to 3 prior chemotherapy regimens. Specimens of blood held a median count of about 150,000 T cells.

The table came from immunoSEQ multiplex PCR; TCRdb's copy has only in-frame clones and leaves some out. The sample shows about 30,000 clones, about nine tenths of them seen only once. The CDR3 runs to 13 residues. CDR1 is SGHDT, CDR2 YYEEEE, per germline. V shed 0 bases and J shed 10 bases, with 13 bases lying between them. Time point of the sample: peripheral blood 6 weeks after treatment start. The sequences come from PBMCs, collected around atezolizumab (anti-PD-L1) treatment. This receptor was obtained from an elderly man with urothelial cancer. The rearrangement links TRBV5-6 to TRBJ2-5, with D possibly matching TRBD1 (5 bases). CDR3 bases: TGTGCCAGCAGCTTGGAAGGGGCGTATCTCCAGTACTTC. It is translated as CASSLEGAYLQYF.